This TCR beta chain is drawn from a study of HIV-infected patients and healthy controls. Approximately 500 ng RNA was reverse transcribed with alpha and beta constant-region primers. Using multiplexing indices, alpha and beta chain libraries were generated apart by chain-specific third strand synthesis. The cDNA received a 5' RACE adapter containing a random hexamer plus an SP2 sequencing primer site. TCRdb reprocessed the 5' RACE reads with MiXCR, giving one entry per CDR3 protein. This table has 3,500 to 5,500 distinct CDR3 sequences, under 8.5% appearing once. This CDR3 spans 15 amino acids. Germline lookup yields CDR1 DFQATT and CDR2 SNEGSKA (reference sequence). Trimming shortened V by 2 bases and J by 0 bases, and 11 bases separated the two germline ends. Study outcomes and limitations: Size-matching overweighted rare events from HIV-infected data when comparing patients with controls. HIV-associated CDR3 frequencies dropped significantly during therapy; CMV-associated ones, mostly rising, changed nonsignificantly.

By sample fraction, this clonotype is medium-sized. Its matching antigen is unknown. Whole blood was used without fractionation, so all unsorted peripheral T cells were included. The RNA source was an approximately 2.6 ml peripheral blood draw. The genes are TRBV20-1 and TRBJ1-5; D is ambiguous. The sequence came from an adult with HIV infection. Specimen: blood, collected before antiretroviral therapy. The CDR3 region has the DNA TGCAGTGCTAGAAGACAAGAGTATAGCAATCAGCCCCAGCATTTT. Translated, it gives CSARRQEYSNQPQHF.